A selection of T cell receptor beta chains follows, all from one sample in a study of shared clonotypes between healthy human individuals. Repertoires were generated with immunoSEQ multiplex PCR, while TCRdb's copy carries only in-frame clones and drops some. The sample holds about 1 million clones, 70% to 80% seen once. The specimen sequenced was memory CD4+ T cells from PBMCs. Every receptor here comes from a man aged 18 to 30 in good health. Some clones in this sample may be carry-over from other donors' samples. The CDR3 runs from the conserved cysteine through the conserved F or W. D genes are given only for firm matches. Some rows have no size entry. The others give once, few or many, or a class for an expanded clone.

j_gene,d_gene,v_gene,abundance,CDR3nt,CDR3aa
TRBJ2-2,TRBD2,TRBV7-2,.,TGTGCCAGCAGCCGTACTAGCGGGAACACCGGGGAGCTGTTTTTT,CASSRTSGNTGELFF
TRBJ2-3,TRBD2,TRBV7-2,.,TGTGCCAGCAGCTTAGGCACTAGCGGGAGTCCGCAGTATTTT,CASSLGTSGSPQYF
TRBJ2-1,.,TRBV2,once,TGTGCCGCCGACGGTCGAGGGAGGAAGATGCAGTTCTTC,CAADGRGRKMQFF
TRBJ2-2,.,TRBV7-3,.,TGTGCCAGCAGCTTAACTTCCCAGGCGAACACCGGGGAGCTGTTTTTT,CASSLTSQANTGELFF
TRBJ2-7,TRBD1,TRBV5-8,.,TGTGCCAGCAGCCCAAGATGGGCCGGGACAGTAAGCTCCTACGAGCAGTACTTC,CASSPRWAGTVSSYEQYF
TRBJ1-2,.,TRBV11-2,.,TGTGCCAGCAGCTTAGATTCGGGGGACCATGGCTACACCTTC,CASSLDSGDHGYTF
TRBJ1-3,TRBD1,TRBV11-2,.,TGTGCCAGCAGCCGACAGGGGCTAAGGGGAAACACCATATATTTT,CASSRQGLRGNTIYF
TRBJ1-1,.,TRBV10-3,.,TGTGCCATCAGTATGGACACTGAAGCTTTCTTT,CAISMDTEAFF
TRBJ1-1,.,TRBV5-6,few,TGTGCCAGCAGCCCTCGGGGGGGTTCGACTCTAGAAGCTTTCTTT,CASSPRGGSTLEAFF
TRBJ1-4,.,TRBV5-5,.,TGTGCCAGCAGCGTTCAGGGTCGGGGTGAAAAACTGTTTTTT,CASSVQGRGEKLFF
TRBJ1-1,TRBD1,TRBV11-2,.,TGTGCCAGCAGCTCCAGAAGACAGGGGGCGAGACGCACTGAAGCTTTCTTT,CASSSRRQGARRTEAFF
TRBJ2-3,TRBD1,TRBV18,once,TGTGCCAGCTCACCGCGGGACAGGGGGCTGGATACGCAGTATTTT,CASSPRDRGLDTQYF
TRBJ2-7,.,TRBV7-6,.,TGTGCCAGCAGCTTAGACCTTTACTCCTACGAGCAGTACTTC,CASSLDLYSYEQYF
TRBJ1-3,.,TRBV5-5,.,TGTGCCAGCAGCCAAAGAGGTACTCCTACTGGAAACACCATATATTTT,CASSQRGTPTGNTIYF
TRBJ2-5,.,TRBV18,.,TGTGCCAGCTCACCCGCGGGACTGAAGAAAGAGACCCAGTACTTC,CASSPAGLKKETQYF
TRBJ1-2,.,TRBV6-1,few,TGTGCCAGCAGTGAAAGGGGCAGGGACTATGGCTACACCTTC,CASSERGRDYGYTF
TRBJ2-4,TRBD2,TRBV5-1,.,TGCGCCAGCAGCTTGGTGGCTAGCGGGATCCTTCAGTACTTC,CASSLVASGILQYF
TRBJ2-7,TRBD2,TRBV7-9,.,TGTGCCAGCAGCCTTAGCGGGAGGGAGGACGAGCAGTACTTC,CASSLSGREDEQYF
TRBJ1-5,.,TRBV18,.,TGTGCCAGCTCACCTGGACAGCACTATAGCAATCAGCCCCAGCATTTT,CASSPGQHYSNQPQHF
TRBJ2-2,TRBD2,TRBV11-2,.,TGTGCCAGCAGCTCTAGAGCGGGGCCGAACACCGGGGAGCTGTTTTTT,CASSSRAGPNTGELFF
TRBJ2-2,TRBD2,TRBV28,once,TGTGCCAGCAGTTTACCCCTGGGAAAAGCGGGAGGGAACACCGGGGAGCTGTTTTTT,CASSLPLGKAGGNTGELFF
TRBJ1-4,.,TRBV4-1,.,TGCGCCAGCAGCCAGGGCCCATACAATGAAAAACTGTTTTTT,CASSQGPYNEKLFF
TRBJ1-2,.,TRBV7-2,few,TGTGCCAGCAGCAGCGGGGGTTTGGGCTACACCTTC,CASSSGGLGYTF
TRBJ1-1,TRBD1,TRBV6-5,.,TGTGCCAGCAGTAGGGACAGACGGAACACTGAAGCTTTCTTT,CASSRDRRNTEAFF
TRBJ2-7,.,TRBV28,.,TGTGCCAGCAGTTTCCGTTTCGAGACGAAGGAGCAGTACTTC,CASSFRFETKEQYF
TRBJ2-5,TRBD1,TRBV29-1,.,TGCAGCGTTCTTACAGGGGAAGAGACCCAGTACTTC,CSVLTGEETQYF
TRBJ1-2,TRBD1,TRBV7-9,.,TGTGCCAGCAGCTTAGCGGGACAGGGCTATGGCTACACCTTC,CASSLAGQGYGYTF
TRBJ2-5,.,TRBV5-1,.,TGCGCCAGCAGCTTGGCCATGGGGCGGGATGGCGAGACCCAGTACTTC,CASSLAMGRDGETQYF
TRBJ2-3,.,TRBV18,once,TGTGCCAGCTCACCACCGCCAGGGTGGGCCTTAGGGGCGACAGATACGCAGTATTTT,CASSPPPGWALGATDTQYF
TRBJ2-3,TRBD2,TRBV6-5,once,TGTGCCAGCGGACCCGCAGATTCTAGCGGAAGTCCCAGCCAATTT,CASGPADSSGSPSQF
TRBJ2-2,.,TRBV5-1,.,TGCGCCAGCAGCCGGGCGCAGGGGACGACCGGGGAGCTGTTTTTT,CASSRAQGTTGELFF
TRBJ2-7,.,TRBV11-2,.,TGTGCCAGCAGCTTAGGGTACTTGAACACGTTAAGGGGCTACGAGCAGTACTTC,CASSLGYLNTLRGYEQYF
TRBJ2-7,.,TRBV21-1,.,TGTGCCAGCAGCTCGCGACTAGCGGGAGGATCGACCTACGAGCAGTACTTC,CASSSRLAGGSTYEQYF
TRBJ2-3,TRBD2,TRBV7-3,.,TGTGCCAGCAGCTCAGGGACTAGCGGGAGCCTGATTACGCAGTATTTT,CASSSGTSGSLITQYF
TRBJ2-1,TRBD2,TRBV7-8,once,TGTGCCAGCAGCTTAATGGTAGCGGGAGCGGTAGGTGAGCAGTTCTTC,CASSLMVAGAVGEQFF
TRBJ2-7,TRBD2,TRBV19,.,TGTGCCAGTAGTCCCATGGGAAGGCTAGCGGGGACCTCCTACGAGCAGTACTTC,CASSPMGRLAGTSYEQYF
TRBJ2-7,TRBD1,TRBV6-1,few,TGTGCCAGCAGTGAAGGGGGGACAGACGTCTACGAGCAGTACTTC,CASSEGGTDVYEQYF
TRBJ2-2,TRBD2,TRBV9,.,TGTGCCAGCAGCGGCGGAGGACTAGCGGACACCGGGGAGCTGTTTTTT,CASSGGGLADTGELFF
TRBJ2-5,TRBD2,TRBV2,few,TGTGCCAGCAGTGAAGGATTGGGTAGCGGGAGGGCCCGAGAGACCCAGTACTTC,CASSEGLGSGRARETQYF
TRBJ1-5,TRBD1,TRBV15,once,TGTGCCACCAGCACCCGACAGGGGACTAGCAATCAGCCCCAGCATTTT,CATSTRQGTSNQPQHF
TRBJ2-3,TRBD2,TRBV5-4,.,TGTGCCAGCAGCTGGGGACTAGCGGGAGTATCAGATACGCAGTATTTT,CASSWGLAGVSDTQYF
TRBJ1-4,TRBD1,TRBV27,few,TGTGCCAGCAGGGAAAGGGGGCGAAATGAAAAACTGTTTTTT,CASRERGRNEKLFF
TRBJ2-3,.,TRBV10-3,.,TGTGCCATCAGTGAGGGGGCCAGGATTGGTCCAGATACGCAGTATTTT,CAISEGARIGPDTQYF
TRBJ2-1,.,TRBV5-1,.,TGCGCCAGCAGCTTTCTATCCTCGGGAGAGCAGTTCTTC,CASSFLSSGEQFF
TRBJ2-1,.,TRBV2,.,TGTGCCAGCAGTGAAGCTACAGCCATCAATGAGCAGTTCTTC,CASSEATAINEQFF
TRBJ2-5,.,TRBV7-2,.,TGTGCCAGCAGCTCGTGGCGCCGGGAGACCCAGTACTTC,CASSSWRRETQYF
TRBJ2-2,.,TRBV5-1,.,TGCGCCAGCAGCTTAGAAGCACAGGGGAACACCGGGGAGCTGTTTTTT,CASSLEAQGNTGELFF
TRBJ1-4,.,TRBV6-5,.,TGTGCCAGCAGTTACGGGACAAGAAATGAAAAACTGTTTTTT,CASSYGTRNEKLFF